This is a list of T cell receptor beta chains from one sample in a study of blood T cell repertoires in COVID-19. Profiling relied on immunoSEQ multiplex PCR, and the TCRdb table lists in-frame clones only, not all of them. The table records about 300,000 clones, 75% to 95% of them present only once. The material sequenced was peripheral blood. These receptors were collected from a woman aged 25-40 years with COVID-19, enrolled during active disease. CDR3s include the opening cysteine and the closing phenylalanine or tryptophan. The D gene is left open where the match is weak.

v_call	cdr3_length	d_call	j_call	cdr3_aa
TRBV28	15	TRBD1	TRBJ2-7	CASSLWRTGGYEQYF
TRBV21-1	19	NA	TRBJ2-1	CASSNLKTSGSNVWNEQFF
TRBV29-1	16	NA	TRBJ2-3	CSAQSVGRPATDTQYF
TRBV4-1	18	TRBD2	TRBJ2-1	CASSPPGLAGDAYNEQFF
TRBV7-2	15	TRBD2	TRBJ2-7	CASSPYGGSSYEQYF
TRBV20-1	11	NA	TRBJ2-5	CSAPRQETQYF
TRBV19	15	NA	TRBJ2-7	CASSIEPSESYEQYF
TRBV19	15	TRBD2	TRBJ2-5	CASSRRTSWEETQYF
TRBV10-3	15	NA	TRBJ1-5	CAIAQGLESNQPQHF
TRBV6-5	14	NA	TRBJ1-2	CASRGRQSNYGYTF
TRBV28	15	TRBD2	TRBJ2-5	CASSFPSGRGATQYF
TRBV5-1	16	TRBD2	TRBJ2-7	CASSPQTSGPTYEQYF
TRBV25-1	13	NA	TRBJ2-1	CASSGFWGNEQFF
TRBV30	13	TRBD2	TRBJ2-7	CAWSVAGGYEQYF
TRBV5-1	15	TRBD1	TRBJ2-7	CASRRLGQGGGEQYF
TRBV15	14	NA	TRBJ2-7	CATSRGLPGNEQYF
TRBV5-5	15	TRBD2	TRBJ2-7	CASSLRLAGGYEQYF
TRBV7-9	15	TRBD2	TRBJ2-7	CASSSGLAESYEQYF
TRBV6-5	13	TRBD2	TRBJ2-7	CASIASGGNEQYF
TRBV2	14	TRBD1	TRBJ1-5	CASSYRDRVQPQHF
TRBV19	14	TRBD2	TRBJ2-1	CASSIGGDYNEQFF
TRBV19	16	TRBD1	TRBJ2-1	CASSNRGQGYFNEQFF
TRBV9	15	NA	TRBJ1-6	CASSAYRRDNSPLHF
TRBV27	15	NA	TRBJ1-4	CASSLQDSDRSKLFF
TRBV14	19	TRBD1	TRBJ1-3	CASSQDLWGQGALGNTIYF
TRBV2	14	NA	TRBJ2-3	CASSDQGGTDTQYF
TRBV27	14	TRBD1	TRBJ1-4	CASSDRGPGEKLFF
TRBV4-1	18	TRBD1	TRBJ2-2	CASSQGAARQGESGELFF
TRBV20-1	13	NA	TRBJ1-5	CSASRGTNQPQHF
TRBV11-2	14	NA	TRBJ2-5	CASSSMVRGKTQYF
TRBV12-5	18	NA	TRBJ2-1	CASGLIPDGAESSNEQFF
TRBV7-2	13	NA	TRBJ1-4	CASSLVAREKLFF
TRBV30	14	TRBD1	TRBJ2-2	CAWSLTGLAGELFF
TRBV12-3/TRBV12-4	13	TRBD1	TRBJ2-7	CASRSGQGYEQYF
TRBV4-3	16	TRBD1	TRBJ2-7	CASSQDPPGGSYEQYF
TRBV25-1	14	TRBD1	TRBJ2-3	CARVARTGPDTQYF
TRBV10-2	13	TRBD2	TRBJ2-7	CASTGGIMYEQYF
TRBV5-8	12	NA	TRBJ1-1	CASSRDIPAAFF
TRBV2	13	TRBD1	TRBJ1-5	CASSPQQGQPQHF
TRBV7-6	14	NA	TRBJ2-7	CASSFSDTRYEQYF
TRBV9	14	NA	TRBJ2-5	CASQRGAGKETQYF
TRBV11-2	15	NA	TRBJ1-6	CASSLGGQGNSPLHF
TRBV18	15	TRBD1	TRBJ2-2	CASSPKDRATGELFF
TRBV19	14	NA	TRBJ1-1	CASINPGRTTEAFF
TRBV25-1	12	NA	TRBJ1-1	CASSWRDTEAFF
TRBV6-6	13	NA	TRBJ2-5	CASTERGTQTQYF
TRBV7-9	14	NA	TRBJ1-5	CASSLARDYTPQHF
TRBV28	13	NA	TRBJ1-4	CASSLAGNEKLFF
TRBV28	15	TRBD2	TRBJ2-7	CASSPTGIAGYEQYF
TRBV7-3	14	NA	TRBJ2-1	CASSGSGIVNEQFF
TRBV2	15	TRBD1	TRBJ1-2	CASSWGTGGSYGYTF
TRBV28	12	NA	TRBJ2-2	CASQGRAGELFF
TRBV12-3/TRBV12-4	12	TRBD2	TRBJ2-1	CASTLAGDEQFF
TRBV5-6	15	TRBD2	TRBJ2-1	CASSLTGGSYNEQFF
TRBV27	14	TRBD2	TRBJ2-2	CASSLRGEIGELFF